These 26 T cell receptor beta chains originate from one sample sequenced in a study of CD8 T cells in Susac syndrome. When the RNA was reverse transcribed, random hexamers were used with an input of about 0.45 to 1 ug. MiXCR, applied by TCRdb to the immunoSEQ multiplex PCR reads, yields one record per CDR3 protein. In the table there are approximately 170,000 distinct CDR3 sequences, less than 95% of which are singletons. The source material was CD4+ T cells from PBMCs. The receptors derive from a human donor with multiple sclerosis.

In its sample, this clonotype was seen once. The chain employs TRBV3-1 and TRBJ2-1; D perhaps matches TRBD2 (5 bases). The V end lost 3 bases, the J end lost 7 bases, and 7 bases lay between the germline ends. Looked up from germline, CDR1 is LGHDT and CDR2 is YNNKEL (reference sequence). The CDR3 extends over 12 amino acids. CDR3 DNA sequence: TGTGCCAGCAGCCAGCGGACTAATGAGCAGTTCTTC. Translated: CASSQRTNEQFF.

The chain joins TRBV6-2 or TRBV6-3 to TRBJ1-2, with a weak D call TRBD1 (6 bases). From germline, CDR1 is MNHEY and CDR2 SVGEGT. This CDR3 is built from 12 residues. Trimming pared 3 bases from V and 6 bases from J, leaving 8 bases between. The CDR3 nucleotides are TGTGCCAGCAGTTATACAGGGAATGGCTACACCTTC. Translated, it gives CASSYTGNGYTF.

The chain employs TRBV6-5 and TRBJ2-1; 7 nucleotides align to TRBD1. Germline V gene sequence: CDR1 MNHEY, CDR2 SVGAGI. The ends lost 5 bases at V and 5 bases at J; junction bases unmatched: 9. The CDR3 contains 15 residues. The CDR3 spells CASSGPGQSNNEQFF. Written as DNA, the CDR3 is TGTGCCAGCAGTGGACCGGGACAGTCTAACAATGAGCAGTTCTTC.

V usage is TRBV9 and J usage is TRBJ1-4; D remains unclear. Germline values: CDR1 SGDLS, CDR2 YYNGEE. The CDR3 runs to 14 residues. Trimming shortened V by 1 base and J by 0 bases, and 4 bases separated the two germline ends. The CDR3 DNA reads as TGTGCCAGCAGCGTATACGCAACTAATGAAAAACTGTTTTTT. Amino acid sequence: CASSVYATNEKLFF. Full variable domain (outside the CDR3, taken from reference TRBV9 and TRBJ1-4): DSGVTQTPKHLITATGQRVTLRCSPRSGDLSVYWYQQSLDQGLQFLIQYYNGEERAKGNILERFSAQQFPDLHSELNLSSLELGDSALYFCASSVYATNEKLFFGSGTQLSVL.

V is TRBV5-1 and J is TRBJ2-7; D remains unclear. This CDR3 has 13 amino acids. Per the germline V gene, CDR1 is SGHRS and CDR2 is YFSETQ. Trimming stripped 6 bases from V and 1 base from J, with 11 bases between. In DNA, the CDR3 is TGCGCCAGCAAGTTGCCGGATTCCTACGAGCAGTACTTC. Protein: CASKLPDSYEQYF.

This chain links TRBV5-1 with TRBJ1-3, with D uncertain. Germline loops: CDR1 SGHRS, CDR2 YFSETQ. This CDR3 has 14 amino acids. V lost 0 bases, J lost 3 bases, and 7 bases lay in between. The CDR3 nucleotides are TGCGCCAGCAGCTTGGCGGGGTATGGAAACACCATATATTTT. Protein: CASSLAGYGNTIYF.

The chain combines TRBV11-2 with TRBJ2-2, with D possibly being TRBD2 (5 bases). Germline V lookup: CDR1 SGHAT, CDR2 FQNNGV. Deletions cut 1 base from V and 6 bases from J, with 27 bases between. The CDR3 totals 20 residues. The CDR3 here is CASSLGSSGYVRATAGELFF. The DNA for the CDR3 is TGTGCCAGCAGCTTAGGATCAAGCGGTTACGTGAGGGCCACGGCCGGGGAGCTGTTTTTT. Full variable domain (remainder filled in from reference TRBV11-2 and TRBJ2-2): EAGVAQSPRYKIIEKRQSVAFWCNPISGHATLYWYQQILGQGPKLLIQFQNNGVVDDSQLPKDRFSAERLKGVDSTLKIQPAKLEDSAVYLCASSLGSSGYVRATAGELFFGEGSRLTVL.

In this sample, this clonotype turned up once. The chain has TRBV27 and TRBJ2-7; D tentatively fits TRBD1 or TRBD2 (5 bases each). Trimming left V 2 bases short and J 2 bases short, with 16 bases between. Germline V gene sequence: CDR1 MNHEY, CDR2 SMNVEV (reference sequence). CDR3 size: 16 residues. In DNA, the CDR3 is TGTGCCAGCAGTTTAGGTTATGAGCAGGGACCCTACGAGCAGTACTTC. Protein sequence: CASSLGYEQGPYEQYF.

About this clonotype: This CDR3 is missing its conserved last phenylalanine or tryptophan, likely due to a read error. In DNA form, the CDR3 reads TGTGCCAGCAGTCCTCAAGGGAGCGAAAAACTGTTTCTT. Translated: CASSPQGSEKLFL. The gene calls are TRBV27 and TRBJ1-4; no firm D call. V was trimmed by 5 bases and J by 8 bases, leaving 12 bases between them. CDR1 is MNHEY, CDR2 SMNVEV, per germline (reference sequence). CDR3 length equals 13 residues.

V gene TRBV6-5 combines with J gene TRBJ2-4, with TRBD1 matching 8 bases. CDR3 size: 14 residues. Germline assignment: CDR1 MNHEY and CDR2 SVGAGI. V was clipped by 6 bases and J by 0 bases; unmatched bases: 1. The CDR3 sequence is CASRQGGAKNIQYF. The CDR3 bases are TGTGCCAGCAGACAGGGGGGAGCCAAAAACATTCAGTACTTC.

The CDR3 bases are TGCGCCAGCAGCTTGATTGGTGAGGGCACTGAAGCTTTCTTT. This sequence encodes CASSLIGEGTEAFF. The chain couples TRBV5-1 to TRBJ1-1, with unresolved D. V was shortened by 1 base and J by 4 bases, with 11 bases between the two germline ends. Germline-derived CDR1 and CDR2 are SGHRS and YFSETQ. CDR3 length equals 14 residues.

The V gene is TRBV7-9, the J gene TRBJ2-5; tentatively, D is TRBD1 or TRBD2 (5 bases each). The V end lost 5 bases, the J end lost 4 bases, and 17 bases lay between the germline ends. Germline assignment: CDR1 SEHNR and CDR2 FQNEAQ (reference sequence). The CDR3 covers 15 residues. The CDR3 here is CASSPSIRGGETQYF. CDR3 DNA sequence: TGTGCCAGCAGCCCTTCAATACGGGGCGGAGAGACCCAGTACTTC. Combining the CDR3 with reference TRBV7-9 and TRBJ2-5 gives the whole variable domain DTGVSQNPRHKITKRGQNVTFRCDPISEHNRLYWYRQTLGQGPEFLTYFQNEAQLEKSRLLSDRFSAERPKGSFSTLEIQRTEQGDSAMYLCASSPSIRGGETQYFGPGTRLLVL.

The chain joins TRBV20-1 to TRBJ2-7, with 10 bases matching TRBD1. The ends lost 4 bases at V and 4 bases at J; junction bases unmatched: 7. This CDR3 contains 14 residues. Germline V gives CDR1 DFQATT, CDR2 SNEGSKA (reference sequence). The CDR3: CSATYRQGAYEQYF. DNA of the CDR3: TGCAGTGCTACCTACCGACAGGGGGCTTACGAGCAGTACTTC.

About this clonotype itself: Compared with germline, one end of the junction differs, possibly owing to a read error. The chain uses TRBV7-2 and TRBJ2-1, with D perhaps assigned TRBD1 or TRBD2 (5 bases each). CDR3 size: 14 residues. In germline, CDR1 is SGHTA, CDR2 FQGNSA. CDR3 sequence (DNA): TGTGCCAGCAGCTCCACCTCCAGGGAGTGGGATTTCGTCTTC. Amino acids: CASSSTSREWDFVF.

The chain has TRBV29-1 and TRBJ2-1, with TRBD2 identical over 8 bases. Germline CDR1 and CDR2: SQVTM and ANQGSEA. V lost 6 bases, J lost 14 bases, and 9 bases stayed unmatched. There are 11 residues in the CDR3. CDR3 sequence reads: CSVDPSGGKFF. Written as DNA, the CDR3 is TGCAGCGTCGATCCATCGGGAGGGAAGTTCTTC.

Notes on this clonotype: The junction differs from germline at one of its ends, possibly a read error. The rearrangement joins TRBV5-5 to TRBJ1-2; TRBD1 agrees at 8 bases. The germline V gene encodes CDR1 SGHKS and CDR2 YYEKEE (reference sequence). This CDR3 contains 16 residues. CDR3 DNA: TGTGCCAGCAGCCCAGACTACGGACAGGGCCACTACGGCTACACCTTC. Translation gives CASSPDYGQGHYGYTF.

The V call is TRBV9, the J call TRBJ2-7; a possible D gene is TRBD2 (6 bases). Germline V CDR1 and CDR2: SGDLS, YYNGEE. The CDR3 runs to 15 residues. Trimming took 4 bases from V and 4 from J, leaving 18 bases between them. Here the CDR3 DNA reads TGTGCCAGCAGCCCCCACGGAGGGATGGTGTACGAGCAGTACTTC. As protein: CASSPHGGMVYEQYF.

This chain links TRBV7-2 with TRBJ2-5; 8 positions agree with TRBD2. The CDR3 is 14 amino acids. The V gene end was trimmed by 1 base and the J gene end by 5 bases; junction bases not matched to a gene: 3. Germline V lookup: CDR1 SGHTA, CDR2 FQGNSA. In nucleotides, the CDR3 is TGTGCCAGCAGCTTAGAGCCTAGCGGGGAGACCCAGTACTTC. This encodes CASSLEPSGETQYF. Together with reference TRBV7-2 and TRBJ2-5, the CDR3 gives the full variable domain: GAGVSQSPSNKVTEKGKDVELRCDPISGHTALYWYRQSLGQGLEFLIYFQGNSAPDKSGLPSDRFSAERTGGSVSTLTIQRTQQEDSAVYLCASSLEPSGETQYFGPGTRLLVL.

The gene calls are TRBV4-1 and TRBJ1-2, with TRBD1 matching over 10 bases. Germline trimming cut 5 bases from V and 4 bases from J; bases unmatched to any gene: 1. CDR3 length equals 13 residues. CDR1 and CDR2 from the germline V gene are MGHRA and YSYEKL. In DNA form, the CDR3 reads TGCGCCAGCAGCTGGGACAGGGGCTATGGCTACACCTTC. Translation gives CASSWDRGYGYTF.

DNA for the CDR3: TGTGCCAGTAGTATTGATGGATCCTACGAGCAGTACTTC. The encoded protein is CASSIDGSYEQYF. The gene calls are TRBV19 and TRBJ2-7; no definite D call. The V gene's germline CDR1 is LNHDA and CDR2 SQIVND (reference sequence). The CDR3 runs 13 residues. V lost 3 bases and J lost 1, with 7 bases in between.

This clonotype is a singleton in its sample. The rearrangement joins TRBV29-1 to TRBJ2-5; D remains unclear. The CDR3 totals 13 residues. Trimming pared 6 bases from V and 2 bases from J, leaving 13 bases between. Per germline, CDR1 SQVTM and CDR2 ANQGSEA. CDR3 residues: CSVSSGVQETQYF. The DNA for the CDR3 is TGCAGCGTCTCATCCGGCGTTCAAGAGACCCAGTACTTC.

This chain joins TRBV12-3 or TRBV12-4 and TRBJ1-4, with D unclear. The V end lost 10 bases, the J end lost 0 bases, and 12 bases lay between the germline ends. CDR3 length: 14 residues. The CDR3 here is CATTRRATNEKLFF. As DNA, the CDR3 is TGTGCCACGACCAGACGGGCAACTAATGAAAAACTGTTTTTT.

This chain joins TRBV20-1 and TRBJ1-2; the D gene is possibly TRBD1 (5 bases). CDR1 is DFQATT and CDR2 is SNEGSKA in the germline V gene (reference sequence). The V end lost 3 bases, the J end lost 5 bases, and 13 bases lay between the germline ends. The CDR3 contains 13 residues. The CDR3 DNA sequence: TGCAGTGCTAGCGCAGGGCAGGCGTATGGCTACACCTTC. Translated: CSASAGQAYGYTF.

The chain employs TRBV7-2 and TRBJ2-2, with a weak D call TRBD2 (5 bases). Germline assignment: CDR1 SGHTA and CDR2 FQGNSA. The CDR3 runs to 16 residues. Trimming shortened V by 6 bases and J by 3 bases, and 17 bases separated the two germline ends. CDR3 loop: CASRPGSRAYTGELFF. CDR3 nucleotide sequence: TGTGCCAGCAGGCCGGGCTCGAGGGCTTACACCGGGGAGCTGTTTTTT. Using reference TRBV7-2 and TRBJ2-2 for the parts outside the CDR3, the full variable domain is GAGVSQSPSNKVTEKGKDVELRCDPISGHTALYWYRQSLGQGLEFLIYFQGNSAPDKSGLPSDRFSAERTGGSVSTLTIQRTQQEDSAVYLCASRPGSRAYTGELFFGEGSRLTVL.

This rearrangement joins TRBV6-5 to TRBJ2-3; possible D gene TRBD1, 7 bases. CDR3 length equals 17 residues. Trimming left V 0 bases short and J 5 bases short, with 18 bases between. Germline CDR1 is MNHEY and CDR2 is SVGAGI. The CDR3 sequence is CASSYSVGRGVEDTQYF. The CDR3 DNA is TGTGCCAGCAGTTACTCGGTTGGCAGGGGGGTAGAAGATACGCAGTATTTT.

This rearrangement joins TRBV30 to TRBJ2-7, with TRBD2 matching over 9 bases. Germline CDR1 reads GTSNPN; CDR2 reads SVGIG (reference sequence). The junction had 12 bases not matched to a gene; V was cut back by 3 bases and J by 9 bases. The CDR3 runs 14 residues. The CDR3 sequence is CAWSRPLAGPGQYF. The CDR3 nucleotides read TGTGCCTGGAGCCGACCTCTAGCGGGGCCTGGGCAGTACTTC. Full variable domain (missing parts from reference TRBV30 and TRBJ2-7): SQTIHQWPATLVQPVGSPLSLECTVEGTSNPNLYWYRQAAGRGLQLLFYSVGIGQISSEVPQNLSASRPQDRQFILSSKKLLLSDSGFYLCAWSRPLAGPGQYFGPGTRLTVT.